Listed below are T cell receptor beta chains from one sample, sequenced in a study of control samples from healthy donors and cancer patients. Libraries were prepared by immunoSEQ multiplex PCR; TCRdb keeps only in-frame clonotypes and omits some of them. The sample lists 150,000 to 200,000 clones, about 90% occurring once. The sample taken for sequencing was blood. These receptors were taken from a woman in her twenties or thirties in good health. Both conserved end residues are part of each CDR3. A D gene is named only where the DNA matches it firmly. Expanded clones get a size class; other rows say once, few or many, or leave the size out.

v_gene	j_gene	abundance	d_gene	CDR3aa	CDR3nt
TRBV6-6	TRBJ2-1	-	-	CASSYTVEGEQFF	TGTGCCAGCAGTTACACGGTAGAGGGTGAGCAGTTCTTC
TRBV6-6	TRBJ2-1	-	-	CASSWTDYNEQFF	TGTGCCAGCAGTTGGACAGACTACAATGAGCAGTTCTTC
TRBV28	TRBJ1-2	-	TRBD1	CASTLSPGGAYGYTF	TGTGCCAGCACCCTGTCCCCAGGGGGCGCATATGGCTACACCTTC
TRBV4-1	TRBJ2-3	-	-	CASSQIASVTDTQYF	TGCGCCAGCAGCCAAATCGCTTCAGTCACAGATACGCAGTATTTT
TRBV6-5	TRBJ2-7	few	TRBD2	CACSFASGNYEQYF	TGTGCCTGTTCATTTGCTAGCGGGAACTACGAGCAGTACTTC
TRBV3-1/TRBV3-2	TRBJ1-1	once	-	CASRKGVDTEAFF	TGTGCCAGCAGGAAAGGCGTGGACACTGAAGCTTTCTTT
TRBV29-1	TRBJ2-7	few	TRBD2	CSVVGGSGNYEQYF	TGCAGCGTTGTAGGCGGGAGTGGGAACTACGAGCAGTACTTC
TRBV23-1	TRBJ2-7	-	-	CASMPRTISPYEQYF	TGCGCCAGCATGCCTAGGACTATCTCCCCCTACGAGCAGTACTTC
TRBV7-2	TRBJ2-1	-	-	CASSLAPLAGSRAFF	TGTGCCAGCAGCTTGGCCCCTCTGGCGGGAAGTAGGGCGTTCTTC
TRBV23-1	TRBJ2-1	-	TRBD1	CASSQSGQGAANNEQFF	TGCGCCAGCAGTCAATCCGGACAGGGGGCCGCCAACAATGAGCAGTTCTTC
TRBV2	TRBJ2-1	-	-	CASRREHYNEQFF	TGTGCCAGCAGGCGGGAACATTACAATGAGCAGTTCTTC
TRBV15	TRBJ2-2	once	-	CATSRDRGQSRAGELFF	TGTGCCACCAGCAGAGATAGAGGACAATCGCGAGCCGGGGAGCTGTTTTTT
TRBV5-1	TRBJ2-7	-	TRBD2	CASSYRASGISEQYF	TGCGCCAGCAGCTACAGGGCTAGCGGGATCAGCGAGCAGTACTTC
TRBV21-1	TRBJ1-5	-	-	CASSKERARENSNQPQHF	TGTGCCAGCAGCAAAGAGAGGGCGAGGGAGAATAGCAATCAGCCCCAGCATTTT
TRBV10-3	TRBJ2-1	-	TRBD2	CAISVAGYEQFF	TGTGCCATCAGTGTAGCGGGGTATGAGCAGTTCTTC
TRBV4-1	TRBJ2-7	-	-	CASSQEASGRNYEQYF	TGCGCCAGCAGCCAAGAGGCCAGCGGCAGGAACTACGAGCAGTACTTC
TRBV7-6	TRBJ1-6	-	TRBD1	CASSLWSGTDRGNSPLHF	TGTGCCAGCAGCTTATGGTCTGGGACGGACAGGGGTAATTCACCCCTCCACTTT
TRBV20-1	TRBJ2-1	-	-	CSAEEKDEQFF	TGCAGTGCCGAAGAAAAGGATGAGCAGTTCTTC
TRBV6-4	TRBJ2-1	-	TRBD1	CASSGQGGGDEQFF	TGTGCCAGCAGTGGACAGGGGGGAGGGGATGAGCAGTTCTTC
TRBV27	TRBJ2-1	-	TRBD1	CASKGGPDPYNEQFF	TGTGCCAGCAAAGGGGGCCCTGATCCCTACAATGAGCAGTTCTTC
TRBV2	TRBJ1-3	-	-	CASSHGPGRGNTIYF	TGTGCCAGCAGTCACGGACCCGGACGGGGAAACACCATATATTTT
TRBV28	TRBJ1-1	once	-	CASSASARAFF	TGTGCCAGCAGTGCTTCGGCCCGGGCTTTCTTT
TRBV30	TRBJ2-1	-	-	CAWSVGAEQFF	TGTGCCTGGAGTGTTGGGGCTGAGCAGTTCTTC
TRBV6-2/TRBV6-3	TRBJ1-1	-	-	CASSGRQLGNTEAFF	TGTGCCAGCAGTGGACGACAGTTAGGGAACACTGAAGCTTTCTTT
TRBV6-4	TRBJ2-1	-	TRBD2	CASSDEASGSLKNEQFF	TGTGCCAGCAGTGATGAGGCTAGCGGGAGTTTAAAGAATGAGCAGTTCTTC
TRBV7-2	TRBJ1-4	-	-	CASSLKGGRGEKLFF	TGTGCCAGCAGCTTAAAGGGGGGCCGGGGTGAAAAACTGTTTTTT